Below are 9 T cell receptor beta chains sequenced from a single sample in a study of identical twins. Via MiXCR, TCRdb re-called the 5' RACE reads, giving one row per CDR3 protein. Of about 530,000 distinct CDR3 sequences in the sample, more than 20% were seen once. This same sample was also part of a study on yellow fever vaccine responses in identical twins.

Sample: CD4+ T cells sorted from blood. The receptors come from a woman younger than 30 in good health.

This clonotype has more than one count but fewer than ten. The V call is TRBV5-1, the J call TRBJ2-1; TRBD2 matches 8 bases. CDR1 SGHRS and CDR2 YFSETQ come from the germline V gene. After removal of 2 bases from V and 9 bases from J, the junction contained 10 bases not matched to a gene. This CDR3 has 15 residues. In DNA form, the CDR3 reads TGCGCCAGCAGCTTAGACGGAGCGGGAGTAGGTGAGCAGTTCTTC. Residues: CASSLDGAGVGEQFF.

The V gene is TRBV15, the J gene TRBJ1-1; 8 bases are shared with TRBD1. CDR3 size: 15 residues. Germline CDR1 reads LNHNV; CDR2 reads YYDKDF (reference sequence). After removal of 1 base from V and 5 bases from J, the junction contained 6 bases not matched to a gene. The CDR3 DNA follows: TGTGCCACCAGCAGAGTGGACAGGGCAGTTACTGAAGCTTTCTTT. Translation: CATSRVDRAVTEAFF.

The genes are TRBV6-5 and TRBJ2-7; no reliable D call. The CDR3 is 16 residues long. Trimming removed 0 bases at V and 5 bases at J, with 17 bases between. CDR1 is MNHEY and CDR2 is SVGAGI in the germline V gene. The CDR3 DNA reads TGTGCCAGCAGTTACTCGCCCAAATCTTCGGTCCACGAGCAGTACTTC. It translates to CASSYSPKSSVHEQYF.

This clonotype was seen many times. This rearrangement joins TRBV11-2 to TRBJ2-1; the match to TRBD2 covers 10 bases. The germline V gene has CDR1 SGHAT and CDR2 FQNNGV. J gave up 7 bases and V 6 bases, and 6 bases lay outside the gene matches. CDR3 size: 14 residues. The CDR3 is CASRTLAGNNEQFF. CDR3 DNA sequence: TGTGCCAGCAGAACACTAGCGGGGAATAATGAGCAGTTCTTC.

This clonotype has a handful of counts. This sequence joins TRBV20-1 and TRBJ1-1, with a weak D call TRBD1 (6 bases). CDR3 size: 15 residues. Trimming pared 3 bases from V and 3 bases from J, leaving 17 bases between. The germline V gene has CDR1 DFQATT and CDR2 SNEGSKA (reference sequence). The CDR3 DNA follows: TGCAGTGCTAGTTACAGGGCGGATGGGTACACTGAAGCTTTCTTT. Residues: CSASYRADGYTEAFF.

This clonotype was seen a handful of times. The chain combines TRBV2 with TRBJ2-7; TRBD1 matches at 8 bases. Germline trimming cut 4 bases from V and 1 base from J; bases unmatched to any gene: 3. The CDR3 runs to 14 residues. In germline, CDR1 is SNHLY, CDR2 FYNNEI. The CDR3 DNA reads as TGTGCCAGCAGTGTTACAGGGGGGTCCTACGAGCAGTACTTC. Translating it yields CASSVTGGSYEQYF.

This clonotype was counted between two and nine times. The rearrangement joins TRBV7-8 to TRBJ2-1; no reliable D call. The CDR3 sequence is 15 residues long. V shed 5 bases and J shed 6 bases, with 17 bases lying between them. Germline V gene sequence: CDR1 SGHVS, CDR2 FQNEAQ. The CDR3 loop is CASSPSSGPPNEQFF. CDR3 DNA: TGTGCCAGCAGCCCGAGTTCGGGTCCCCCCAATGAGCAGTTCTTC. Looking up the rest from reference TRBV7-8 and TRBJ2-1 gives the full variable domain: GAGVSQSPRYKVAKRGQDVALRCDPISGHVSLFWYQQALGQGPEFLTYFQNEAQLDKSGLPSDRFFAERPEGSVSTLKIQRTQQEDSAVYLCASSPSSGPPNEQFFGPGTRLTVL.

Only a few counts were recorded for this clonotype. J is TRBJ2-1 and V is TRBV4-1; D is undetermined. CDR3 length: 17 residues. Trimming removed 0 bases from V and 8 bases from J, with 20 bases in between. Germline CDR1 is MGHRA and CDR2 is YSYEKL. In nucleotides, the CDR3 is TGCGCCAGCAGCCAAGACGGATCGTGGTGGGCTACCGATGAGCAGTTCTTC. Amino acids: CASSQDGSWWATDEQFF.

Only a few counts were recorded for this clonotype. The chain employs TRBV3-1 and TRBJ2-5; 7 bases fit TRBD2. V trimming: 9 bases; J trimming: 3 bases; junction bases outside the gene matches: 10. From germline, CDR1 is LGHDT and CDR2 YNNKEL (reference sequence). The CDR3 loop spans 14 amino acids. The CDR3: CARGGTSNEETQYF. The CDR3 coding sequence is TGTGCCAGGGGGGGGACCTCCAATGAAGAGACCCAGTACTTC.